This T cell receptor (beta chain) was documented in a study of long-term antiretroviral therapy in people with HIV. Details on this clone: What it binds is not known.

Samples were assayed with immunoSEQ v3.0 at survey level. Sequencing was directed toward about 40,000-55,000 T-cell genomes in each sample. Profiling relied on immunoSEQ multiplex PCR, and the TCRdb table lists in-frame clones only, not all of them. The table includes over 30,000 clones, approximately 97% detected once. Findings and limits, study-wide: With ART, diversity went up but was still lower than in transplant donor controls. Clonal populations expanded prior to ART predominated within the repertoire at all time points.

This receptor was obtained from a man aged 30-40 years with HIV. The specimen comprised unsorted PBMCs, sampled 6.9 years after starting antiretroviral therapy.

The CDR3 protein is CATGRDQETQYF. The CDR3 nucleotides read TGTGCCACCGGGAGGGATCAAGAGACCCAGTACTTC. This chain links TRBV6-5 with TRBJ2-5, with 8 bases that match TRBD2. V lost 10 bases to trimming and J lost 2 bases; unmatched junction nucleotides: 3. Looked up from germline, CDR1 is MNHEY and CDR2 is SVGAGI. This CDR3 spans 12 amino acids.